A selection of T cell receptor beta chains follows, all from one sample in a study of PD-1 blockade in classical Hodgkin lymphoma. Clones were read by immunoSEQ multiplex PCR, and TCRdb kept only the in-frame ones, dropping some. The sample has about 64,000 clones, 85% to 95% seen once. The specimen was peripheral blood mononuclear cells (PBMCs), collected before the fourth cycle of nivolumab. The receptor source for this set is a human donor with classical Hodgkin lymphoma. The CDR3 runs from the conserved cysteine through the conserved F or W. The D gene is left open where the match is weak. Clone size is shown for a subset of rows, as once, few, many or a class of expanded clone.

TRBV5-1	TRBJ2-3	-	TRBD2	CASSWTLAGGNTDTQYF	TGCGCCAGCAGCTGGACACTAGCGGGGGGGAACACAGATACGCAGTATTTT
TRBV28	TRBJ1-5	-	-	CASSLSAGVQVPQHF	TGTGCCAGCAGTTTATCGGCAGGGGTTCAAGTGCCCCAGCATTTT
TRBV5-1	TRBJ2-1	-	-	CASSPILGSYNEQFF	TGCGCCAGCAGCCCGATACTAGGCTCCTACAATGAGCAGTTCTTC
TRBV15	TRBJ2-1	-	-	CATSRGRGSGMSYNEQFF	TGTGCCACCAGCAGAGGCCGGGGTTCAGGAATGTCCTACAATGAGCAGTTCTTC
TRBV28	TRBJ2-3	once	-	CASSPRDEGTDTQYF	TGTGCCAGCAGCCCTCGGGACGAGGGCACAGATACGCAGTATTTT
TRBV6-1	TRBJ2-2	-	-	CASSELNSGELFF	TGTGCCAGCAGTGAACTAAACTCCGGGGAGCTGTTTTTT
TRBV11-1	TRBJ1-1	-	TRBD1	CASSLGRGRVNTEAFF	TGTGCCAGCAGCCTCGGCAGGGGGCGGGTGAACACTGAAGCTTTCTTT
TRBV15	TRBJ2-1	-	TRBD2	CATSRAAGGPRYNEQFF	TGTGCCACCAGCAGGGCGGCGGGAGGGCCAAGATACAATGAGCAGTTCTTC
TRBV5-5	TRBJ2-6	-	TRBD1	CASSPGGTGRANVLTF	TGTGCCAGCAGCCCAGGGGGAACAGGAAGGGCCAACGTCCTGACTTTC
TRBV4-1	TRBJ1-6	once	-	CASSQGQINSPLHF	TGCGCCAGCAGCCAGGGACAAATTAATTCACCCCTCCACTTT
TRBV28	TRBJ1-2	once	-	CASSSPDWRAIDF	TGTGCCAGCAGTTCCCCAGATTGGCGGGCTATTGACTTC
TRBV28	TRBJ1-5	once	-	CASNKVQPQHF	TGTGCCAGCAATAAAGTCCAGCCCCAGCATTTT
TRBV29-1	TRBJ2-3	-	TRBD2	CSVEDRASGNTDTQYF	TGCAGCGTTGAAGATCGGGCTAGCGGGAACACAGATACGCAGTATTTT
TRBV5-4	TRBJ2-6	-	-	CASRGRSANVLTF	TGTGCCAGCAGGGGAAGATCGGCCAACGTCCTGACTTTC